Presented here are 9 T cell receptor beta chains from one specimen sequenced in a study of cytomegalovirus exposure and HLA in healthy donors. The data were produced by immunoSEQ multiplex PCR, yet TCRdb's version contains in-frame clones alone and is incomplete. This sample yields 65,000 to 95,000 clones, of which 85% to 95% are seen a single time; around 3.2% belongs to the top ten. The sequenced sample was PBMCs. The receptors come from a man aged 18 to 29 in good health and CMV-seronegative.

This chain connects TRBV9 to TRBJ1-3, with a possible D match to TRBD1 (6 bases). The CDR3 runs to 16 residues. From germline, CDR1 is SGDLS and CDR2 YYNGEE. Trimming cost V 0 bases and J 2 bases, with 12 bases left between them. This chain's CDR3 is CASSVAGGAAGNTIYF. CDR3 nucleotide sequence: TGTGCCAGCAGCGTAGCTGGGGGCGCGGCTGGAAACACCATATATTTT.

The sample holds one count of this clone. V usage is TRBV28 and J usage is TRBJ1-5, with 10 bases lining up with TRBD1. Germline V lookup: CDR1 MDHEN, CDR2 SYDVKM. The CDR3 contains 16 residues. The junction had 4 bases not matched to a gene; V was cut back by 2 bases and J by 3 bases. The CDR3, as DNA: TGTGCCAGCAGTTTAACTGGGACAGGGGTCAATCAGCCCCAGCATTTT. Translated: CASSLTGTGVNQPQHF.

The V call is TRBV9, the J call TRBJ2-1, with D uncertain. This CDR3 is 11 amino acids long. Trimming shortened V by 3 bases and J by 6 bases, and 4 bases separated the two germline ends. Germline V gene lookup returns CDR1 SGDLS and CDR2 YYNGEE. CDR3 sequence reads: CASSASNEQFF. The CDR3 bases are TGTGCCAGCAGCGCCTCCAATGAGCAGTTCTTC.

CDR3 amino acids: CASSPRDSYEQYF. The CDR3 coding sequence is TGTGCCAGCTCACCTAGGGACAGCTACGAGCAGTACTTC. This rearrangement joins TRBV18 to TRBJ2-7; the match to TRBD1 covers 7 bases. The CDR3 has 13 amino acids. J was trimmed by 3 bases and V by 3 bases; bases with no gene match: 2. Looked up from germline, CDR1 is KGHSH and CDR2 is LQKENI.

In DNA form, the CDR3 reads TGTGCCAGCAGTGAATCTTCTAGCGGGGGGGCGAACACCGGGGAGCTGTTTTTT. Translating it yields CASSESSSGGANTGELFF. This chain joins TRBV6-1 and TRBJ2-2, with TRBD2 matching 12 bases. This CDR3 comprises 18 residues. V shed 2 bases and J 0 bases; nucleotides not matched to a gene: 4. CDR1 is MNHNS, CDR2 SASEGT, per germline.

The rearrangement uses TRBV6-1 and TRBJ1-1; TRBD1 matches 7 bases. This CDR3 has 15 amino acids. The germline CDR1 and CDR2 sequences are MNHNS and SASEGT. V was clipped by 3 bases and J by 4 bases; unmatched bases: 8. Here the CDR3 reads CASSEFLTGSTEAFF. The CDR3 region has the DNA TGTGCCAGCAGTGAGTTTCTGACAGGGAGCACTGAAGCTTTCTTT.

This clone showed up just once. This chain connects TRBV28 to TRBJ1-2, with D maybe TRBD1 (5 bases). V was pared by 5 bases and J by 3 bases, with 13 bases between. CDR1 and CDR2 from the germline V gene are MDHEN and SYDVKM. The CDR3 has 14 amino acids. This CDR3 is CASSPGHLDYGYTF. The CDR3 DNA reads as TGTGCCAGCAGTCCCGGACATCTTGACTATGGCTACACCTTC.

The CDR3 bases are TGTGCCAGCATATTCTATCGGCAGGGCGATTCACCCCTCCACTTT. Translated: CASIFYRQGDSPLHF. This chain connects TRBV6-1 to TRBJ1-6; perhaps TRBD1 as D (5 bases). There are 15 residues in the CDR3. Trimming stripped 7 bases from V and 8 bases from J, with 18 bases between. In germline, CDR1 is MNHNS, CDR2 SASEGT.

The V call is TRBV18, the J call TRBJ1-1; D is ambiguous. V was trimmed by 5 bases and J by 3 bases, leaving 22 bases between them. Per germline, CDR1 KGHSH and CDR2 LQKENI. There are 17 residues in the CDR3. The CDR3 DNA is TGTGCCAGCTCAACCCTCCCCGCGGGCGAAACTTACACTGAAGCTTTCTTT. Its protein is CASSTLPAGETYTEAFF. Complete variable domain (other parts from reference TRBV18 and TRBJ1-1): NAGVMQNPRHLVRRRGQEARLRCSPMKGHSHVYWYRQLPEEGLKFMVYLQKENIIDESGMPKERFSAEFPKEGPSILRIQQVVRGDSAAYFCASSTLPAGETYTEAFFGQGTRLTVV.